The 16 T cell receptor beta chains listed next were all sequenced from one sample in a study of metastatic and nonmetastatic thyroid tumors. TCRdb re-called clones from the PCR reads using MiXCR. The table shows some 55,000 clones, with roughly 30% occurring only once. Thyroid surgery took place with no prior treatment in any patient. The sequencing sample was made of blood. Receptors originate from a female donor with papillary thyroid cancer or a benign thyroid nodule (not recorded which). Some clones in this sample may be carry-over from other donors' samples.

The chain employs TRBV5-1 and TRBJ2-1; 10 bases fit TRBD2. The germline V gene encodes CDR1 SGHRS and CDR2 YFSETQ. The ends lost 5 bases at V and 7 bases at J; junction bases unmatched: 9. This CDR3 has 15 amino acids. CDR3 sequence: CASRSSGSLPNEQFF. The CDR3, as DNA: TGCGCCAGCAGATCTAGCGGGAGCCTCCCGAATGAGCAGTTCTTC.

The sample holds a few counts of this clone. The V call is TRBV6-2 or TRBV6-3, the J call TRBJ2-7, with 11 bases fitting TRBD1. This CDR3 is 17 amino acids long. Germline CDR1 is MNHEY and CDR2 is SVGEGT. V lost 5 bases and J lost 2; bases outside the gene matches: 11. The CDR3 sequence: CASSPGQGGLAAYEQYF. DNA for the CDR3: TGTGCCAGCAGTCCGGGACAGGGGGGACTAGCAGCCTACGAGCAGTACTTC.

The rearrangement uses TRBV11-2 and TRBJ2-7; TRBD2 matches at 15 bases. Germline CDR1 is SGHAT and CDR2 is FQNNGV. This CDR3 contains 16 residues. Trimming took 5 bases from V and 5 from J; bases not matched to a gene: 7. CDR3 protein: CASSPGTSGGQNEQYF. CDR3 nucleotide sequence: TGTGCCAGCAGCCCGGGGACTAGCGGGGGGCAAAACGAGCAGTACTTC.

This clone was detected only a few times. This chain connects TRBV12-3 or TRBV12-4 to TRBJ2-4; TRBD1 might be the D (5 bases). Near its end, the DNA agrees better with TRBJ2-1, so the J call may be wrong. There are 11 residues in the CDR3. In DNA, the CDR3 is TGTGCCAGCAGTTTTGACAGACCTCAGTTCTTC. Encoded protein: CASSFDRPQFF.

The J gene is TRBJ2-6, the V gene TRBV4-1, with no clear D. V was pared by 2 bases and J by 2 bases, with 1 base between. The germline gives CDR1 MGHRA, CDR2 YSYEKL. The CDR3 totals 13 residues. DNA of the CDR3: TGCGCCAGCAGCCAAACTGGGGCCAACGTCCTGACTTTC. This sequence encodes CASSQTGANVLTF.

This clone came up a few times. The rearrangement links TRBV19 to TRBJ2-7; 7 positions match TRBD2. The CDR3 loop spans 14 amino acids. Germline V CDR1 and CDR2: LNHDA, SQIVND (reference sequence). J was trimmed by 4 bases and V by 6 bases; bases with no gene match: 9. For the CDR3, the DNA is TGTGCCAGTAGGTCGAGTAGCGGGCTATACGAGCAGTACTTC. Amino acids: CASRSSSGLYEQYF.

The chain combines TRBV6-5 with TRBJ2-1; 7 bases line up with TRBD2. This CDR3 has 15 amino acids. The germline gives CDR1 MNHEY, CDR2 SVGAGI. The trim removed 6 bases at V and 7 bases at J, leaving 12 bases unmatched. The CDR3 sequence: CASRPLLGGGNEQFF. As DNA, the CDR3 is TGTGCCAGCAGACCCCTCCTTGGGGGGGGGAATGAGCAGTTCTTC.

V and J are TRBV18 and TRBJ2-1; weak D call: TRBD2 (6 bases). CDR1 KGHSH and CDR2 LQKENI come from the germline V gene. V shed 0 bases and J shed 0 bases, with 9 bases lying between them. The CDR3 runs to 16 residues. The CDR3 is CASSPPATSSYNEQFF. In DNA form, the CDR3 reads TGTGCCAGCTCACCACCGGCGACTAGCTCCTACAATGAGCAGTTCTTC.

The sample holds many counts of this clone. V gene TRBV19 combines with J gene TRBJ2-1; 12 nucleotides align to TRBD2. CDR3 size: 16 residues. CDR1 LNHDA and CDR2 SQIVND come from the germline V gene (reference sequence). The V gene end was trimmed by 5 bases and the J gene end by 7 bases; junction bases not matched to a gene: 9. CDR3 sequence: CASSGQTSGSGNEQFF. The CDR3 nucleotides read TGTGCCAGTAGTGGGCAGACTAGCGGGAGTGGGAATGAGCAGTTCTTC.

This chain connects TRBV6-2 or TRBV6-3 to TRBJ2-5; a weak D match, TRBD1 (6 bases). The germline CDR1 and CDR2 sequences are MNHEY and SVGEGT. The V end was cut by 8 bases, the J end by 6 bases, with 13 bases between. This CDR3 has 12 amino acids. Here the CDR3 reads CASGRQEKTQYF. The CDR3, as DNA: TGTGCCAGCGGGCGACAGGAGAAGACCCAGTACTTC.

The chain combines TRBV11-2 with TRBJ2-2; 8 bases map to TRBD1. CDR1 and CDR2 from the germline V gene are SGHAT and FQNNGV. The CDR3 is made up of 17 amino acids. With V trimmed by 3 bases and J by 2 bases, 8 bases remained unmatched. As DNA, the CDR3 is TGTGCCAGCAGCTTCCGACAGGGGTCGGCCAACACCGGGGAGCTGTTTTTT. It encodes CASSFRQGSANTGELFF.

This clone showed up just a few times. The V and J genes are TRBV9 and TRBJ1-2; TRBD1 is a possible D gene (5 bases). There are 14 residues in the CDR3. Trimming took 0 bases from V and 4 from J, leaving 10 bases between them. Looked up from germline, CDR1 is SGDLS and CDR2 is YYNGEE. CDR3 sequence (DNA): TGTGCCAGCAGCGTAGAGGGCAGGGCCTATGGCTACACCTTC. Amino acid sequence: CASSVEGRAYGYTF.

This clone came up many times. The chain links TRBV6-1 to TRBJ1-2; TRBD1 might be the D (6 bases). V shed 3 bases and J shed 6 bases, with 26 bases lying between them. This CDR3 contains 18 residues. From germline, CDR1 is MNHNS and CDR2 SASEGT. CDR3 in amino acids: CASSDGLGGGGAGDGYTF. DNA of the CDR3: TGTGCCAGCAGTGATGGCCTCGGAGGGGGAGGGGCCGGTGATGGCTACACCTTC.

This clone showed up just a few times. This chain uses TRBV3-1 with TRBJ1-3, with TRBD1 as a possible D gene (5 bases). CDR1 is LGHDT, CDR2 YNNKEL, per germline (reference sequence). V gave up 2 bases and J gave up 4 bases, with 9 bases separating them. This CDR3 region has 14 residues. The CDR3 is CASSQRGTGNTIYF. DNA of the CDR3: TGTGCCAGCAGCCAAAGGGGAACCGGAAACACCATATATTTT.

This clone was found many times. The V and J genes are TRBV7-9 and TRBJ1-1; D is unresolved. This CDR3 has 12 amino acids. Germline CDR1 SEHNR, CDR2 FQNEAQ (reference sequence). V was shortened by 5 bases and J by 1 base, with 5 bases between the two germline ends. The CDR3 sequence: CASSPTNTEAFF. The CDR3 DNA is TGTGCCAGCAGCCCTACGAACACTGAAGCTTTCTTT.

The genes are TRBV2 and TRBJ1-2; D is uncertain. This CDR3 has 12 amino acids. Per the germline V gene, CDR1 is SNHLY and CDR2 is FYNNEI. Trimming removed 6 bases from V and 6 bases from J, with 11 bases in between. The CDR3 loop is CASRTDADGYTF. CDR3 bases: TGTGCCAGCAGAACAGACGCAGATGGCTACACCTTC.